This TCR beta chain was recorded in a study of blood T cell repertoires in COVID-19. In the study overall: Nucleic acid was either cDNA or gDNA, and it came from T cells, B-cell-depleted T cells, or PBMCs.

Original data processing: Amplification of reference gene primers provided the estimated nucleated cell counts. Sequencing used immunoSEQ multiplex PCR; TCRdb keeps in-frame clones, though not all of them. Clone size and the V and J calls come from that table; the DNA yielded D and trimming. The sample records more than 150,000 clones, 78% being singletons. This receptor was obtained from an elderly woman with acute or convalescent COVID-19. The specimen sequenced was peripheral blood.

The CDR3 DNA follows: TGTGCCACCAGCAGAGATCTCCAGGGAAGTGGCTACACCTTC. Translated: CATSRDLQGSGYTF. The V gene is TRBV15, the J gene TRBJ1-2; D is perhaps TRBD1 (5 bases). Trimming removed 0 bases from V and 7 bases from J, with 12 bases in between. This CDR3 is built from 14 residues. Germline loops: CDR1 LNHNV, CDR2 YYDKDF (reference sequence).